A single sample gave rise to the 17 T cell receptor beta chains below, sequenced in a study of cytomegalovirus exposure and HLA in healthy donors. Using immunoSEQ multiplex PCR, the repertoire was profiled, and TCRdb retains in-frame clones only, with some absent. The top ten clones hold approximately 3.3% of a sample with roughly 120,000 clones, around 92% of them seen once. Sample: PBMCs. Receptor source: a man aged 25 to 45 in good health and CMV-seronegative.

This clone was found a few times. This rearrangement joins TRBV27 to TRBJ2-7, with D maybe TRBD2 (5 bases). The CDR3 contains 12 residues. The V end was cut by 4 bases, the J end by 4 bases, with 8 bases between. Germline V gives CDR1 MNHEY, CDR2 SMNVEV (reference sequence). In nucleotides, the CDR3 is TGTGCCAGCAGTTCGGACTTGTACGAGCAGTACTTC. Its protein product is CASSSDLYEQYF.

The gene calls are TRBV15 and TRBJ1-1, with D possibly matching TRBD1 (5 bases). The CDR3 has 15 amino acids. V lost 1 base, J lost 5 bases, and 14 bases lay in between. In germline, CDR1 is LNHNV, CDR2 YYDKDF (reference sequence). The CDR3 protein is CATSRVTGVETEAFF. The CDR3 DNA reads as TGTGCCACCAGCAGAGTAACGGGGGTCGAAACTGAAGCTTTCTTT.

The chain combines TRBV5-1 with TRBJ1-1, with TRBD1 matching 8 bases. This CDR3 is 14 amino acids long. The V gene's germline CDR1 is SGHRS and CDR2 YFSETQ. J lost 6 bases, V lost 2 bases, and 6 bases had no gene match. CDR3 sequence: CASSLETGGSEAFF. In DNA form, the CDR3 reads TGCGCCAGCAGCTTAGAAACAGGGGGGTCTGAAGCTTTCTTT.

The CDR3 region is CASSQDRLNQPQHF. The CDR3 DNA reads TGTGCCAGCAGTCAGGACAGGCTCAATCAGCCCCAGCATTTT. J is TRBJ1-5 and V is TRBV28; 7 bases match TRBD1. The V and J ends lost 5 bases and 3 bases, in that order; junction bases with no gene match: 4. The CDR3 loop spans 14 amino acids. Germline V CDR1 and CDR2: MDHEN, SYDVKM.

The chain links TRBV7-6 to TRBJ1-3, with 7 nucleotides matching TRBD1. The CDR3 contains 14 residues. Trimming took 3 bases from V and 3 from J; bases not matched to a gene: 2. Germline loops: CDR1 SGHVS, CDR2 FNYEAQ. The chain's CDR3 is CASSFRDSGNTIYF. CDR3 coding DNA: TGTGCCAGCAGCTTCCGGGACAGTGGAAACACCATATATTTT.

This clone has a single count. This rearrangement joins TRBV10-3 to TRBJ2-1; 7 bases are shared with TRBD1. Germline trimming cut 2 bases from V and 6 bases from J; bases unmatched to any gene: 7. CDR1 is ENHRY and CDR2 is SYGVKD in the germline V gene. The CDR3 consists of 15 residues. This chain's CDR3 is CAISEVGTVSNEQFF. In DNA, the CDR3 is TGTGCCATCAGTGAGGTGGGGACAGTTAGCAATGAGCAGTTCTTC.

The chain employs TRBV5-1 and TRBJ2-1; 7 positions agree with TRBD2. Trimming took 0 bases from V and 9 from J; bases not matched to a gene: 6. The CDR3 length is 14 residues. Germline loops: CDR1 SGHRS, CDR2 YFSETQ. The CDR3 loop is CASSLVRSSGEQFF. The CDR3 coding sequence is TGCGCCAGCAGCTTGGTAAGGTCTAGCGGTGAGCAGTTCTTC.

The CDR3 sequence is CASKVTDSSYGYTF. DNA of the CDR3: TGTGCCAGCAAAGTGACGGACAGCTCGTATGGCTACACCTTC. The genes are TRBV2 and TRBJ1-2; D perhaps matches TRBD1 (6 bases). V was cut by 7 bases and J by 5 bases, with 17 bases left in between. This CDR3 spans 14 amino acids. The germline gives CDR1 SNHLY, CDR2 FYNNEI.

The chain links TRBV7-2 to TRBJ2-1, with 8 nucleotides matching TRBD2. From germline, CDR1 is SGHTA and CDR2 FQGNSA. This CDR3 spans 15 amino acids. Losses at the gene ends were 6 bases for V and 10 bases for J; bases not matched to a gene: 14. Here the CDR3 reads CASSFSGATLKEQFF. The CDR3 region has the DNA TGTGCCAGCAGTTTTAGCGGGGCGACCCTGAAGGAGCAGTTCTTC.

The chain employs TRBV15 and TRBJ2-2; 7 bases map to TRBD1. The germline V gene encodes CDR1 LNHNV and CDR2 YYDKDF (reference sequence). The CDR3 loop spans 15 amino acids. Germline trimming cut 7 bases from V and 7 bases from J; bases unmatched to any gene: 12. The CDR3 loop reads CATNPMDRPGGELFF. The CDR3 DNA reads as TGTGCCACCAACCCGATGGACAGGCCTGGCGGGGAGCTGTTTTTT.

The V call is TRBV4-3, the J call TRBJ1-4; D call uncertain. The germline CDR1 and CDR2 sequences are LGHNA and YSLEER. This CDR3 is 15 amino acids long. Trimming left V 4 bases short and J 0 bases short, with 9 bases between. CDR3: CASSLEGSTNEKLFF. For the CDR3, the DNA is TGCGCCAGCAGCCTTGAGGGATCAACTAATGAAAAACTGTTTTTT.

CDR3 protein: CASSNTGYAGNTIYF. Written as DNA, the CDR3 is TGTGCCAGCAGCAACACAGGGTACGCTGGAAACACCATATATTTT. V is TRBV7-6 and J is TRBJ1-3; tentatively, D is TRBD1 (6 bases). Trimming removed 5 bases from V and 2 bases from J, with 13 bases in between. The CDR3 loop spans 15 amino acids. Per the germline V gene, CDR1 is SGHVS and CDR2 is FNYEAQ. The full variable domain, with the rest looked up from reference TRBV7-6 and TRBJ1-3, is GAGVSQSPRYKVTKRGQDVALRCDPISGHVSLYWYRQALGQGPEFLTYFNYEAQQDKSGLPNDRFSAERPEGSISTLTIQRTEQRDSAMYRCASSNTGYAGNTIYFGEGSWLTVV.

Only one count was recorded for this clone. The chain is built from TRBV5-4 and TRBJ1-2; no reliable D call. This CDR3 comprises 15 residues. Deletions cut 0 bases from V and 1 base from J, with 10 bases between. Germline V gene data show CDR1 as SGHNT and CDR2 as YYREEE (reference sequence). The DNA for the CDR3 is TGTGCCAGCAGCTTGGACTTCAAATATAACTATGGCTACACCTTC. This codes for CASSLDFKYNYGYTF.

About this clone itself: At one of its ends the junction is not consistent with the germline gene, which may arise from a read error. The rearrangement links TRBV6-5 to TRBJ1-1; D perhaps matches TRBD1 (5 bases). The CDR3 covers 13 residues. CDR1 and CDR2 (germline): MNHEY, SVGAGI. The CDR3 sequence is CASSYSKSWGVSF. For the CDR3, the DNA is TGTGCCAGCAGTTACTCGAAATCGTGGGGGGTTTCTTTT.

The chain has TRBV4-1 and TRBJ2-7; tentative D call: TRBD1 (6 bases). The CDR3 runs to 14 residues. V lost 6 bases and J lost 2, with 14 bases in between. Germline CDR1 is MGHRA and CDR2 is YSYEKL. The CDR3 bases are TGCGCCAGCAGAGAATCCGGGACAACCTACGAGCAGTACTTC. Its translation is CASRESGTTYEQYF.

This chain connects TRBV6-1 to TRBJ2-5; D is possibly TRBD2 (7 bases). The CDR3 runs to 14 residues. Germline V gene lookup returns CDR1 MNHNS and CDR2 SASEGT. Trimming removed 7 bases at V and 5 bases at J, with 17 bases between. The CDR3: CASIDWGGWETQYF. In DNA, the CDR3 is TGTGCCAGCATCGACTGGGGGGGCTGGGAGACCCAGTACTTC.

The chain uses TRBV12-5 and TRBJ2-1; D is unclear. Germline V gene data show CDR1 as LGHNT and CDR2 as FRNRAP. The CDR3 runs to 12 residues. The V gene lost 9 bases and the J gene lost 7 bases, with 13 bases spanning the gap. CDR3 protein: CASSYNGNEQFF. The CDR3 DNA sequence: TGTGCTAGCAGTTATAACGGGAATGAGCAGTTCTTC.